The rows below give T cell receptor beta chains drawn from one sample of a study of cytomegalovirus exposure and HLA in healthy donors. Sequencing used immunoSEQ multiplex PCR; TCRdb keeps in-frame clones, though not all of them. The table lists around 150,000 clones, 80% to 85% of them singletons. Sequenced material: PBMCs. The receptors stem from a woman aged 50 to 60 in good health and CMV-seropositive. Both conserved end residues are part of each CDR3. A D gene is named only where the DNA matches it firmly. Where a row states a size, it is once, few, many or the class of an expanded clone; other rows omit it.

J gene | D gene | V gene | clone size | CDR3 DNA | CDR3 protein
TRBJ2-1 | TRBD2 | TRBV30 | NA | TGTGCCTGGAGTGCCGGGACTAGTGCGCAGTTCTTC | CAWSAGTSAQFF
TRBJ2-1 | TRBD2 | TRBV29-1 | NA | TGCAGCGTCCCGCGAAGCGGGGGGGCTGATGAGCAGTTCTTC | CSVPRSGGADEQFF
TRBJ2-7 | NA | TRBV5-1 | NA | TGCGCCAGCAGCATACCCGGGACTGGAGCCTACGAGCAGTACTTC | CASSIPGTGAYEQYF
TRBJ2-5 | NA | TRBV10-3 | NA | TGTGCCATCAGTGAGTCACCTAGCGACCAAGAGACCCAGTACTTC | CAISESPSDQETQYF
TRBJ1-1 | NA | TRBV2 | NA | TGTGCCAGCAGTGACGGGGGGAACACTGAAGCTTTCTTT | CASSDGGNTEAFF
TRBJ2-3 | TRBD2 | TRBV15 | NA | TGTGCCACCAGCGCCGGGGGGAGCACAGATACGCAGTATTTT | CATSAGGSTDTQYF
TRBJ1-5 | NA | TRBV4-1 | NA | TGCGCCAGCAGCTCTCGATATGGCGGGGAAGGAAGCAATCAGCCCCAGCATTTT | CASSSRYGGEGSNQPQHF
TRBJ2-7 | TRBD1 | TRBV14 | NA | TGTGCCAGCAGCCCGACCCGAGGGGACAGCTTCTCCTACGAGCAGTACTTC | CASSPTRGDSFSYEQYF
TRBJ2-5 | TRBD2 | TRBV5-6 | NA | TGTGCCAGCAGCTCGGGACTAGACCGTGAGACCCAGTACTTC | CASSSGLDRETQYF
TRBJ2-1 | TRBD2 | TRBV14 | NA | TGTGCCAGCAGCCAAGATGGTAGCGGGGGCCTTCTTTCCTACAATGAGCAGTTCTTC | CASSQDGSGGLLSYNEQFF
TRBJ2-4 | NA | TRBV7-3 | once | TGTGCCAGCAGCTTAGGCGGTAGCGGCAAAAACATTCAGTACTTC | CASSLGGSGKNIQYF
TRBJ2-2 | TRBD2 | TRBV11-2 | once | TGTGCCAGCAGCCGAACTAGCGGGAGGATCGGGGAGCTGTTTTTT | CASSRTSGRIGELFF
TRBJ2-1 | NA | TRBV30 | NA | TGTGCCTGGAGTGTAAGGTCAGGCTACAATGAGCAGTTCTTC | CAWSVRSGYNEQFF
TRBJ1-1 | TRBD1 | TRBV7-3 | NA | TGTGCCAGCAGCGTACAACAGGGGACTGAAGCTTTCTTT | CASSVQQGTEAFF
TRBJ1-2 | TRBD1 | TRBV27 | NA | TGTGCCAGCAGTGCGGGACAGGTTCCCTATGGCTACACCTTC | CASSAGQVPYGYTF
TRBJ2-7 | NA | TRBV19 | NA | TGTGCCAGTAGTTGGACAGCATACTACGAGCAGTACTTC | CASSWTAYYEQYF
TRBJ1-1 | NA | TRBV4-3 | NA | TGCGCCAGCAGCCAAGTGTTCGAGGATACTGAAGCTTTCTTT | CASSQVFEDTEAFF
TRBJ1-6 | NA | TRBV4-3 | NA | TGCGCCAGCAGCCAAGATCCCGGACAGTCTGGTTCACCCCTCCACTTT | CASSQDPGQSGSPLHF
TRBJ1-5 | NA | TRBV6-1 | NA | TGTGCCAGCACCTTGGGTCGGGGTAGCAATCAGCCCCAGCATTTT | CASTLGRGSNQPQHF
TRBJ2-1 | NA | TRBV19 | NA | TGTGCCAGTAGTATAGGGCGGAGCTCCTACAATGAGCAGTTCTTC | CASSIGRSSYNEQFF
TRBJ1-1 | TRBD1 | TRBV7-2 | NA | TGTGCCAGCAGCTTCCGACAGGGAAGAGGAAGGGGCGAAGCTTTCTTT | CASSFRQGRGRGEAFF
TRBJ1-3 | TRBD1 | TRBV2 | NA | TGTGCCAGCCGGGACAGATCCACTGGAAACACCATATATTTT | CASRDRSTGNTIYF
TRBJ1-4 | NA | TRBV21-1 | once | TGTGCCAGCAGGACAGGGATCCTCGACTACCCCGCCGTTTTTAATGAAAAACTGTTTTTT | CASRTGILDYPAVFNEKLFF
TRBJ2-7 | TRBD2 | TRBV9 | NA | TGTGCCAGCAGCGCCCGTGCGGGAGCCTACTACGAGCAGTACTTC | CASSARAGAYYEQYF
TRBJ2-7 | NA | TRBV5-4 | NA | TGTGCCAGCAGCTCCCCCTTTAGGGGTGACGAGCAGTACTTC | CASSSPFRGDEQYF